This TCR beta chain was profiled in a study of CD8 T cells in cerebrospinal fluid in Alzheimer's disease. By frequency, this clonotype is medium-sized (0.01 to 0.1%). TCRdb reanalyzed the 10x single-cell sequencing reads, giving one entry per CDR3 protein sequence and no DNA. The repertoire shows about 990 distinct CDR3 sequences; the top ten hold roughly a tenth. The sample taken for sequencing was cerebrospinal fluid. This receptor was taken from a human donor in good health.

CDR3 amino acids: CASSELGLPNTEAFF. This chain connects TRBV6-1 to TRBJ1-1. This CDR3 is 15 amino acids long. CDR1 and CDR2 (germline): MNHNS, SASEGT.